Listed here is a single T cell receptor beta chain. Germline lookup yields CDR1 LNHDA and CDR2 SQIVND (reference sequence). This CDR3 contains 14 residues. The J segment lost 2 bases and the V segment lost 5 bases, leaving 4 bases of the junction unmatched. TCRdb keeps only in-frame clones here, not all; method: immunoSEQ multiplex PCR. The sample has about 36,000 clones; 75% to 90% are singletons. The entry originates in a study of T cell changes during pregnancy in multiple sclerosis. Sequenced here: CD8+ T cells from peripheral blood mononuclear cells, sampled in the third trimester of pregnancy. The V call is TRBV19, the J call TRBJ2-7; 9 bases map to TRBD1. The sequence came from a female donor with multiple sclerosis, enrolled in a pregnancy study. The chain's CDR3 is CASSPRTGAYEQYF. The CDR3 nucleotides are TGTGCCAGTAGTCCAAGGACAGGGGCCTACGAGCAGTACTTC.